Below are 30 T cell receptor beta chains sequenced from a single sample in a study of blood T cell repertoires in COVID-19. Profiled with immunoSEQ multiplex PCR; TCRdb holds only in-frame clones, not every one. The table has around 150,000 clones, 87% seen once. What was sequenced was peripheral blood. Every receptor here comes from a woman between 65 and 79 years old with COVID-19, enrolled during active disease.

This sequence joins TRBV30 and TRBJ1-5, with a possible D match to TRBD1 (6 bases). The CDR3 contains 16 residues. CDR1 is GTSNPN, CDR2 SVGIG, per germline (reference sequence). V was trimmed by 3 bases and J by 1 base, leaving 16 bases between them. CDR3 bases: TGTGCCTGGAGCCCCATGGGGGCGCGGAGCAATCAGCCCCAGCATTTT. Residues: CAWSPMGARSNQPQHF.

This chain connects TRBV9 to TRBJ2-7, with 7 bases aligning to TRBD1. V lost 3 bases and J lost 2; bases outside the gene matches: 5. The CDR3 is made up of 14 amino acids. Germline V lookup: CDR1 SGDLS, CDR2 YYNGEE. CDR3 sequence: CASSARDSTYEQYF. CDR3 DNA: TGTGCCAGCAGCGCCCGGGACAGCACCTACGAGCAGTACTTC. Full variable domain (outside the CDR3, taken from reference TRBV9 and TRBJ2-7): DSGVTQTPKHLITATGQRVTLRCSPRSGDLSVYWYQQSLDQGLQFLIQYYNGEERAKGNILERFSAQQFPDLHSELNLSSLELGDSALYFCASSARDSTYEQYFGPGTRLTVT.

Only a few counts were recorded for this clone. The V gene is TRBV29-1, the J gene TRBJ1-1; D perhaps matches TRBD1 (6 bases). Between the trimmed V and J ends, which lost 6 bases and 4 bases, there was a span of 9 bases. This CDR3 region has 11 residues. The germline V gene encodes CDR1 SQVTM and CDR2 ANQGSEA. The CDR3 reads CSVGQITEAFF. The CDR3 bases are TGCAGCGTAGGACAGATCACTGAAGCTTTCTTT. The full variable domain, with the rest looked up from reference TRBV29-1 and TRBJ1-1, is SAVISQKPSRDICQRGTSLTIQCQVDSQVTMMFWYRQQPGQSLTLIATANQGSEATYESGFVIDKFPISRPNLTFSTLTVSNMSPEDSSIYLCSVGQITEAFFGQGTRLTVV.

This chain connects TRBV20-1 to TRBJ1-6; D is perhaps TRBD1 (6 bases). CDR1 DFQATT and CDR2 SNEGSKA come from the germline V gene (reference sequence). There are 11 residues in the CDR3. The chain's CDR3 is CSGTGNSPLHF. The DNA of the CDR3 is TGCAGCGGAACAGGGAATTCACCCCTCCACTTT.

This clone was counted once. V usage is TRBV3-1 (or the pseudogene TRBV3-2) and J usage is TRBJ2-7; 9 bases map to TRBD2. Trimming removed 4 bases from V and 1 base from J; junction bases left unmatched: 2. Looked up from germline, CDR1 is LGHDT and CDR2 is YNNKEL (reference sequence). The CDR3 consists of 14 residues. CDR3 protein: CASSLSGSSYEQYF. The CDR3 bases are TGTGCCAGCAGCCTTAGCGGGAGTTCCTACGAGCAGTACTTC.

The chain is built from TRBV13 and TRBJ1-1; D gene uncertain. This CDR3 comprises 16 residues. The V end was cut by 4 bases, the J end by 2 bases, with 17 bases between. Germline lookup yields CDR1 PRHDT and CDR2 FYEKMQ (reference sequence). CDR3 coding DNA: TGTGCCAGCAGCTCGCTCTTCAGAGTAGCAAACACTGAAGCTTTCTTT. It translates to CASSSLFRVANTEAFF.

This clone was counted once. DNA for the CDR3: TGTGCCAGTAGTTTGCGCGGGGGGTTCATGGATACGCAGTATTTT. This sequence encodes CASSLRGGFMDTQYF. The rearrangement uses TRBV19 and TRBJ2-3; 8 nucleotides line up with TRBD2. The CDR3 totals 15 residues. V was clipped by 5 bases and J by 6 bases; unmatched bases: 10. From germline, CDR1 is LNHDA and CDR2 SQIVND (reference sequence).

Of note for this clone: Other DNA sequences from this sample encode an identical CDR3 as well. The chain carries TRBV28 and TRBJ1-2, with 8 nucleotides matching TRBD1. The trim removed 6 bases at V and 4 bases at J, leaving 4 bases unmatched. There are 13 residues in the CDR3. Per the germline V gene, CDR1 is MDHEN and CDR2 is SYDVKM. CDR3 nucleotide sequence: TGTGCCAGCAGGCCTGGGACAGGCTATGGCTACACCTTC. Translation gives CASRPGTGYGYTF.

This clone showed up just a few times. V gene TRBV28 combines with J gene TRBJ1-2, with D hard to call. The CDR3 is made up of 14 amino acids. The germline gives CDR1 MDHEN, CDR2 SYDVKM. Trimming took off 8 bases at V and 2 bases at J, with 15 bases between the two ends. The CDR3 nucleotides are TGTGCCAGCCGAGGGTCTGGGTCGAACTATGGCTACACCTTC. Protein product: CASRGSGSNYGYTF.

The J gene is TRBJ1-3, the V gene TRBV6-5; a possible D gene is TRBD1 (5 bases). Germline assignment: CDR1 MNHEY and CDR2 SVGAGI. CDR3 length equals 12 residues. The V and J ends lost 6 bases and 8 bases respectively, with 11 bases between them. This CDR3 reads CASRQGADTIYF. The CDR3 DNA sequence: TGTGCCAGCAGGCAGGGCGCAGACACCATATATTTT.

This clone has a handful of counts. The V and J genes are TRBV28 and TRBJ1-3, with TRBD1 matching over 7 bases. Trimming took 6 bases from V and 1 from J; bases not matched to a gene: 15. Germline values: CDR1 MDHEN, CDR2 SYDVKM. This CDR3 comprises 18 residues. CDR3 sequence (DNA): TGTGCCAGCAGGAAAAGAGGGGGCTCTAACCCTTCTGGAAACACCATATATTTT. Its protein product is CASRKRGGSNPSGNTIYF.

V usage is TRBV3-1 (or the pseudogene TRBV3-2) and J usage is TRBJ2-1; the D is unclear. V was cut by 3 bases and J by 10 bases, with 13 bases left in between. The CDR3 totals 13 residues. Germline values: CDR1 LGHDT, CDR2 YNNKEL (reference sequence). The CDR3 protein is CASSHSPPKEQFF. The CDR3 nucleotides are TGTGCCAGCAGCCATAGTCCTCCAAAGGAGCAGTTCTTC.

This clone occurred once. The chain joins TRBV6-4 to TRBJ2-5; D may be TRBD2 (5 bases). Between the trimmed V and J ends, which lost 11 bases and 4 bases, there was a span of 14 bases. This CDR3 spans 12 amino acids. Germline CDR1 MRHNA, CDR2 SNTAGT. The CDR3 bases are TGTGCCGACTGCGGAGGTTTAGAGACCCAGTACTTC. Translation: CADCGGLETQYF.

The gene calls are TRBV6-5 and TRBJ1-6; TRBD1 is a possible D gene (6 bases). From germline, CDR1 is MNHEY and CDR2 SVGAGI. The CDR3 extends over 13 amino acids. V shed 6 bases and J shed 7 bases, with 10 bases lying between them. In DNA, the CDR3 is TGTGCCAGCAGGAGACAGGAGAATTCACCCCTCCACTTT. It specifies CASRRQENSPLHF.

This clone was detected once. The genes are TRBV10-3 and TRBJ2-7, with 8 bases lining up with TRBD1. CDR1 is ENHRY, CDR2 SYGVKD, per germline. There are 12 residues in the CDR3. V was clipped by 6 bases and J by 6 bases; unmatched bases: 4. The CDR3 DNA sequence: TGTGCCATCAGACCAACAGGGGGCGAGCAGTACTTC. Its translation: CAIRPTGGEQYF.

J is TRBJ1-5 and V is TRBV28; tentative D call: TRBD1 (6 bases). This CDR3 is built from 15 residues. From germline, CDR1 is MDHEN and CDR2 SYDVKM. V was shortened by 3 bases and J by 2 bases, with 11 bases between the two germline ends. For the CDR3, the DNA is TGTGCCAGCAGTTTGTGGGCAGGGGGCAATCAGCCCCAGCATTTT. It encodes CASSLWAGGNQPQHF.

This rearrangement joins TRBV6-5 to TRBJ2-2; 7 positions agree with TRBD1. Trimming removed 8 bases from V and 0 bases from J; junction bases left unmatched: 6. This CDR3 has 15 residues. The germline gives CDR1 MNHEY, CDR2 SVGAGI. In DNA form, the CDR3 reads TGTGCCAGCCAATTACAGGGGTCGAACACCGGGGAGCTGTTTTTT. Protein product: CASQLQGSNTGELFF.

The chain uses TRBV11-2 and TRBJ2-3; possible D gene TRBD2, 7 bases. The CDR3 spans 17 residues. Trimming took off 3 bases at V and 6 bases at J, with 22 bases between the two ends. Per the germline V gene, CDR1 is SGHAT and CDR2 is FQNNGV. This CDR3 is CASSFLGHSKGGDTQYF. The CDR3 region has the DNA TGTGCCAGCAGCTTTTTAGGACACTCGAAGGGGGGGGATACGCAGTATTTT.

The CDR3 protein is CASSKRQGHGYTF. The CDR3 region has the DNA TGTGCCAGCAGCAAACGACAGGGGCATGGCTACACCTTC. V is TRBV7-9 and J is TRBJ1-2; 8 bases line up with TRBD1. The V segment lost 5 bases and the J segment 6 bases; nucleotides outside the gene matches: 5. Germline V gene lookup returns CDR1 SEHNR and CDR2 FQNEAQ (reference sequence). CDR3 length equals 13 residues.

V is TRBV3-1 (or the pseudogene TRBV3-2) and J is TRBJ2-1, with 7 bases fitting TRBD2. CDR1 and CDR2 from the germline V gene are LGHDT and YNNKEL (reference sequence). Unmatched junction bases numbered 5, after V lost 5 bases and J lost 4 bases. CDR3 length equals 14 residues. The CDR3 is CASSYGGGYNEQFF. CDR3 bases: TGTGCCAGCAGCTATGGGGGGGGGTACAATGAGCAGTTCTTC.

This clone came up a few times. This rearrangement joins TRBV6-5 to TRBJ1-1; D may be TRBD1 (6 bases). The CDR3 totals 14 residues. Per germline, CDR1 MNHEY and CDR2 SVGAGI. V lost 7 bases to trimming and J lost 1 base, with 13 bases between them. CDR3 sequence: CASTMGARNTEAFF. DNA for the CDR3: TGTGCCAGCACGATGGGGGCGAGGAACACTGAAGCTTTCTTT.

There are a few counts of this clone. The chain couples TRBV14 to TRBJ1-6; 9 nucleotides line up with TRBD1. V shed 6 bases and J 7 bases; nucleotides not matched to a gene: 13. Germline V gene sequence: CDR1 SGHDN, CDR2 FVKESK. This CDR3 contains 17 residues. The CDR3 coding sequence is TGTGCCAGCAGGTCAAGGACAGGGGAGGCAATGAATTCACCCCTCCACTTT. The encoded protein is CASRSRTGEAMNSPLHF.

The chain recombines TRBV6-6 with TRBJ2-2; tentative D call: TRBD1 (6 bases). V lost 0 bases and J lost 4, with 12 bases in between. The CDR3 contains 16 residues. The germline V gene encodes CDR1 MNHNY and CDR2 SVGAGI (reference sequence). DNA of the CDR3: TGTGCCAGCAGTTACTCCGGACAGTACTTCACCGGGGAGCTGTTTTTT. Translated, it gives CASSYSGQYFTGELFF.

The chain joins TRBV7-3 to TRBJ2-2; 8 nucleotides match TRBD2. Trimming took 5 bases from V and 4 from J; bases not matched to a gene: 9. The CDR3 covers 16 residues. CDR1 is SGHTA, CDR2 FQGTGA, per germline. DNA of the CDR3: TGTGCCAGCAGCCCCCCCGGGACTAGTACCACCGGGGAGCTGTTTTTT. Translated: CASSPPGTSTTGELFF.

The chain employs TRBV25-1 and TRBJ1-1, with TRBD1 matching 8 bases. Germline values: CDR1 MGHDK, CDR2 SYGVNS. After removal of 5 bases from V and 0 bases from J, the junction contained 11 bases not matched to a gene. This CDR3 contains 17 residues. This CDR3 is CASSRKDRATLNTEAFF. CDR3 bases: TGTGCCAGCAGTAGAAAGGACAGGGCAACCCTGAACACTGAAGCTTTCTTT. Full variable domain (outside the CDR3, taken from reference TRBV25-1 and TRBJ1-1): EADIYQTPRYLVIGTGKKITLECSQTMGHDKMYWYQQDPGMELHLIHYSYGVNSTEKGDLSSESTVSRIRTEHFPLTLESARPSHTSQYLCASSRKDRATLNTEAFFGQGTRLTVV.

The chain carries TRBV19 and TRBJ1-5; 7 bases map to TRBD1. The CDR3 runs 15 residues. V was clipped by 4 bases and J by 3 bases; unmatched bases: 6. Germline V lookup: CDR1 LNHDA, CDR2 SQIVND (reference sequence). CDR3 residues: CASSRDSVNNQPQHF. The CDR3 DNA reads as TGTGCCAGTAGTAGGGACAGTGTGAACAATCAGCCCCAGCATTTT.

The CDR3 nucleotides read TGTGCCAGCAGCAAAGGGCAGGGGAGCCAGCACCAAGAGACCCAGTACTTC. The encoded protein is CASSKGQGSQHQETQYF. The V and J genes are TRBV21-1 and TRBJ2-5; the table's D gene call, TRBD1, was not cross checked with the DNA. TRBV21-1 constitutes a pseudogene. The CDR3 length is 17 residues.

The chain combines TRBV7-8 with TRBJ1-2, with 8 bases fitting TRBD1. Germline CDR1 SGHVS, CDR2 FQNEAQ. The J segment lost 3 bases and the V segment lost 5 bases, leaving 8 bases of the junction unmatched. The CDR3 extends over 15 amino acids. The CDR3 DNA sequence: TGTGCCAGCAGCCCGACAGGGACAGGCGACTATGGCTACACCTTC. Its translation is CASSPTGTGDYGYTF.

The chain combines TRBV9 with TRBJ1-1, with a tentative D call TRBD1 (5 bases). Germline V gene sequence: CDR1 SGDLS, CDR2 YYNGEE. The CDR3 extends over 15 amino acids. V lost 0 bases to trimming and J lost 3 bases, with 12 bases between them. The CDR3 loop is CASSVDAGGYTEAFF. CDR3 coding DNA: TGTGCCAGCAGCGTAGATGCCGGGGGTTACACTGAAGCTTTCTTT. Full variable domain (missing parts from reference TRBV9 and TRBJ1-1): DSGVTQTPKHLITATGQRVTLRCSPRSGDLSVYWYQQSLDQGLQFLIQYYNGEERAKGNILERFSAQQFPDLHSELNLSSLELGDSALYFCASSVDAGGYTEAFFGQGTRLTVV.

CDR3 loop: CASSRTGGGDYNEQFF. The CDR3 DNA follows: TGTGCCAGCAGTCGAACAGGGGGCGGGGACTACAATGAGCAGTTCTTC. The gene calls are TRBV7-6 and TRBJ2-1, with 9 bases matching TRBD1. There are 16 residues in the CDR3. The V and J ends lost 6 bases and 3 bases, in that order; junction bases with no gene match: 9. Germline V gene sequence: CDR1 SGHVS, CDR2 FNYEAQ.